Presented here are 20 T cell receptor beta chains from one specimen sequenced in a study of identical twins. TCRdb re-analysed the 5' RACE reads in MiXCR, keeping a single row per CDR3 protein. The sample yields hundreds of thousands of distinct CDR3 sequences, 7.5% seen once. This sample also belongs to another study, concerning yellow fever vaccine responses in identical twins.

The sample comprised memory (CD45RO+) T cells sorted from blood. These receptors were taken from a woman aged 18-30 years in good health.

This clonotype was seen many times. The chain carries TRBV9 and TRBJ2-1; TRBD1 aligns across 7 bases. The CDR3 loop spans 16 amino acids. V trimming: 4 bases; J trimming: 6 bases; junction bases outside the gene matches: 13. CDR1 and CDR2 from the germline V gene are SGDLS and YYNGEE. Written as DNA, the CDR3 is TGTGCCAGCAGCTTAACAACGGGACAGTTCAGCAATGAGCAGTTCTTC. Translation gives CASSLTTGQFSNEQFF.

This clonotype was seen ten or more times. The rearrangement joins TRBV6-5 to TRBJ1-4, with 7 bases aligning to TRBD1. The germline V gene encodes CDR1 MNHEY and CDR2 SVGAGI. This CDR3 is 14 amino acids long. With 2 bases clipped from V and 14 bases from J, the junction kept 11 bases outside the gene matches. This CDR3 reads CASSYHSRTGSLFF. The CDR3 DNA reads as TGTGCCAGCAGTTACCACTCTCGGACAGGCAGTCTGTTTTTT.

V gene TRBV12-3 or TRBV12-4 combines with J gene TRBJ2-1, with TRBD1 matching over 9 bases. This CDR3 has 14 amino acids. V dropped 2 bases and J dropped 6; count of bases not matched to a gene: 2. CDR3: CASSLLGQGNEQFF. The CDR3 nucleotides read TGTGCCAGCAGTTTATTGGGACAGGGCAATGAGCAGTTCTTC.

This clonotype was seen many times. The chain joins TRBV29-1 to TRBJ2-1; 8 bases map to TRBD1. Unmatched junction bases numbered 14, after V lost 6 bases and J lost 7 bases. The CDR3 spans 15 residues. Germline assignment: CDR1 SQVTM and CDR2 ANQGSEA. In DNA, the CDR3 is TGCAGCGTGAGGGCCCCGGGACAGGTGTCGAATGAGCAGTTCTTC. As protein: CSVRAPGQVSNEQFF.

This clonotype showed up just a few times. The junction shows a germline mismatch at one end, possibly a read error. The chain is built from TRBV4-2 and TRBJ1-2, with a tentative D call TRBD1 (6 bases). The length of the CDR3 is 13 residues. The V gene's germline CDR1 is LGHNA and CDR2 YNFKEQ. The CDR3 bases are TGTGCCAGCAGCCCCGGACAGAACTCTGGCTACACCTTC. Its protein product is CASSPGQNSGYTF.

This chain joins TRBV28 and TRBJ2-1, with TRBD2 as a possible D gene (6 bases). CDR1 and CDR2 from the germline V gene are MDHEN and SYDVKM. V lost 4 bases and J lost 4, with 23 bases in between. The CDR3 totals 18 residues. CDR3 nucleotides: TGTGCCAGCAGTTCCCCCTTTGCGAGTAGCGGCTTTTACAATGAGCAGTTCTTC. It specifies CASSSPFASSGFYNEQFF.

Many counts were recorded for this clonotype. The chain employs TRBV20-1 and TRBJ1-1; 8 positions agree with TRBD1. V gave up 6 bases and J gave up 5 bases; unmatched junction bases: 11. From germline, CDR1 is DFQATT and CDR2 SNEGSKA (reference sequence). This CDR3 contains 14 residues. The CDR3 DNA sequence: TGCAGTGCCTGGCCAGGGGGCGATTGGACTGAAGCTTTCTTT. Translating gives CSAWPGGDWTEAFF.

The table lists this clonotype with a few counts. This chain uses TRBV5-5 with TRBJ2-1, with 12 bases matching TRBD2. Trimming at V came to 5 bases and at J to 2 bases, leaving 11 bases not matched to a gene. Germline CDR1 and CDR2: SGHKS and YYEKEE (reference sequence). The length of the CDR3 is 18 residues. Here the CDR3 reads CASSSQGLAGGTYNEQFF. In nucleotides, the CDR3 is TGTGCCAGCAGTTCGCAAGGGCTAGCGGGGGGGACCTACAATGAGCAGTTCTTC.

This chain uses TRBV20-1 with TRBJ2-2; 8 positions match TRBD1. The CDR3 is 15 residues long. The junction had 8 bases not matched to a gene; V was cut back by 3 bases and J by 5 bases. The germline CDR1 and CDR2 sequences are DFQATT and SNEGSKA (reference sequence). The CDR3 region has the DNA TGCAGTGCTAGGCCAGGGGGCACGTGGACCGGGGAGCTGTTTTTT. As protein: CSARPGGTWTGELFF.

Many counts were recorded for this clonotype. The chain is built from TRBV5-6 and TRBJ2-2; the D gene is possibly TRBD2 (5 bases). The CDR3 has 12 residues. The germline CDR1 and CDR2 sequences are SGHDT and YYEEEE. Trimming removed 1 base at V and 7 bases at J, with 5 bases between. CDR3 coding DNA: TGTGCCAGCAGCTTGCGGGGCGGGGAGCTGTTTTTT. Translating gives CASSLRGGELFF. Using reference TRBV5-6 and TRBJ2-2 for the parts outside the CDR3, the full variable domain is DAGVTQSPTHLIKTRGQQVTLRCSPKSGHDTVSWYQQALGQGPQFIFQYYEEEERQRGNFPDRFSGHQFPNYSSELNVNALLLGDSALYLCASSLRGGELFFGEGSRLTVL.

This clonotype was observed a handful of times. The chain has TRBV7-2 and TRBJ2-2, with D hard to call. V was trimmed by 5 bases and J by 3 bases, leaving 13 bases between them. CDR1 is SGHTA and CDR2 is FQGNSA in the germline V gene. The CDR3 contains 15 residues. CDR3 sequence (DNA): TGTGCCAGCAGCCAACTCGACACCTACACCGGGGAGCTGTTTTTT. Amino acids: CASSQLDTYTGELFF.

The chain links TRBV2 to TRBJ2-2, with D perhaps assigned TRBD1 or TRBD2 (10 bases each). Germline V CDR1 and CDR2: SNHLY, FYNNEI. This CDR3 region has 19 residues. Trimming shortened V by 2 bases and J by 5 bases, and 24 bases separated the two germline ends. The CDR3 DNA follows: TGTGCCAGCAGTGAACGACAGGGGGCACTAGCGGGGAAAACCGGGGAGCTGTTTTTT. It is translated as CASSERQGALAGKTGELFF.

This clonotype was found many times. The chain's CDR3 is CSARDREGSGGRDIQYF. The CDR3 bases are TGCAGTGCTAGAGATAGGGAGGGCAGCGGGGGGCGGGACATTCAGTACTTC. The chain is built from TRBV20-1 and TRBJ2-4, with 9 bases matching TRBD2. CDR3 length: 17 amino acids. Germline V CDR1 and CDR2: DFQATT, SNEGSKA (reference sequence). V shed 0 bases, J shed 8 bases, and the junction held 14 bases outside the gene matches.

This clonotype was seen more than once but under ten times. V gene TRBV6-1 combines with J gene TRBJ1-1; 9 bases fit TRBD1. Germline values: CDR1 MNHNS, CDR2 SASEGT. The trim removed 5 bases at V and 1 base at J, leaving 2 bases unmatched. The CDR3 is 14 amino acids. CDR3 region: CASSTGGGNTEAFF. CDR3 bases: TGTGCCAGCAGTACAGGGGGCGGGAACACTGAAGCTTTCTTT.

The chain carries TRBV21-1 and TRBJ2-1. TRBV21-1 constitutes a pseudogene. CDR3 length: 13 amino acids. The chain's CDR3 is CASSNNHRVEQFF. CDR3 in DNA: TGTGCCAGCAGCAATAACCATCGGGTTGAGCAGTTCTTC.

The V gene is TRBV28, the J gene TRBJ2-5; D is possibly TRBD1 (6 bases). This CDR3 is 14 amino acids long. The ends were cut back, 6 bases at V and 7 bases at J, with 18 bases in the middle. Germline CDR1 reads MDHEN; CDR2 reads SYDVKM. The CDR3 nucleotides read TGTGCCAGCAGCCCCCCCGGGACACTTCGGACCCAGTACTTC. It encodes CASSPPGTLRTQYF.

This clonotype was seen more than once but under ten times. The rearrangement uses TRBV2 and TRBJ1-5, with unresolved D. CDR3 length equals 14 residues. Germline CDR1 is SNHLY and CDR2 is FYNNEI. Trimming shortened V by 4 bases and J by 3 bases, and 10 bases separated the two germline ends. CDR3 in amino acids: CASSGGQTNQPQHF. Here the CDR3 DNA reads TGTGCCAGCAGTGGTGGGCAGACCAATCAGCCCCAGCATTTT.

The V and J genes are TRBV20-1 and TRBJ2-7, with D possibly matching TRBD2 (6 bases). This CDR3 has 15 amino acids. Trimming shortened V by 6 bases and J by 3 bases, and 21 bases separated the two germline ends. The germline gives CDR1 DFQATT, CDR2 SNEGSKA (reference sequence). CDR3 sequence reads: CSATGGASEFYEQYF. DNA for the CDR3: TGCAGTGCCACCGGTGGGGCTAGCGAATTCTACGAGCAGTACTTC.

In this sample, this clonotype turned up a few times. The genes are TRBV27 and TRBJ1-1; TRBD1 matches 7 bases. Germline CDR1 is MNHEY and CDR2 is SMNVEV (reference sequence). The J segment lost 7 bases and the V segment lost 5 bases, leaving 16 bases of the junction unmatched. The CDR3 loop spans 16 amino acids. The CDR3 loop reads CASSDYSSGRGNEAFF. CDR3 bases: TGTGCCAGCAGTGATTATTCTTCGGGCAGGGGGAATGAAGCTTTCTTT.

This clonotype was picked up many times. The chain combines TRBV29-1 with TRBJ2-1; 8 bases line up with TRBD2. V shed 5 bases, J shed 7 bases, and the junction held 10 bases outside the gene matches. CDR3 length equals 14 residues. Per germline, CDR1 SQVTM and CDR2 ANQGSEA. CDR3 bases: TGCAGCGTTCGGCCAGCGGGAGTGGAAAATGAGCAGTTCTTC. Amino acids: CSVRPAGVENEQFF.